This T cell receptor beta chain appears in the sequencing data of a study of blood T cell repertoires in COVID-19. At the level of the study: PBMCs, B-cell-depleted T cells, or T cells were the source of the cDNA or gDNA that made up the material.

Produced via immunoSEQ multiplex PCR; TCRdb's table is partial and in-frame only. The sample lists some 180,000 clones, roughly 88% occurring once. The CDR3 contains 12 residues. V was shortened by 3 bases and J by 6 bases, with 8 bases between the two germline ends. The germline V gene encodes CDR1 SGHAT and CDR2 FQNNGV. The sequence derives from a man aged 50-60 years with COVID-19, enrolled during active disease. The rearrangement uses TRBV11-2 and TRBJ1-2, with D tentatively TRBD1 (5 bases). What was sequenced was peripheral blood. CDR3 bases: TGTGCCAGCAGCTTGACAGCGAATGGCTACACCTTC. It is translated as CASSLTANGYTF.